These T cell receptor beta chains were read from a single sample in a study of glioma-infiltrating T cells. TCRdb redid the calling of the multiplex PCR reads with MiXCR, one entry per CDR3 protein. Of 40,000 or so distinct CDR3 sequences in the sample, 20% to 25% are singletons; the top ten hold almost 6.5%. The sequencing sample was made of glioma tissue, nonneoplastic brain tissue, or PBMCs (not recorded which). These receptors all stem from a human donor with low-grade glioma or glioblastoma, undergoing nonglioma brain surgery, or in good health (not recorded which). CDR3s include the opening cysteine and the closing phenylalanine or tryptophan. The D gene is left open where the match is weak. Only part of the rows carry a size: once, few, many, or a class if the clone is expanded.

v_gene	d_gene	j_gene	abundance	CDR3nt	CDR3aa
TRBV6-1	-	TRBJ2-2	medium-sized	TGTGCCAGCACTGTTGGGTTGGGCACCGGGGAGCTGTTTTTT	CASTVGLGTGELFF
TRBV30	-	TRBJ2-3	-	TGTGCCTGGAGAGAGAGCACAGATACGCAGTATTTT	CAWRESTDTQYF
TRBV12-3/TRBV12-4	-	TRBJ1-3	many	TGTGCCAGCATTCTCGGTGGAAACACCATATATTTT	CASILGGNTIYF
TRBV5-1	-	TRBJ1-1	many	TGCGCCAGCAGCGTCGGACTGAACACTGAAGCTTTCTTT	CASSVGLNTEAFF
TRBV4-1	-	TRBJ2-7	many	TGCGCCAGCAGCCAAGGGGAAGGTCCCTACGAGCAGTACTTC	CASSQGEGPYEQYF
TRBV28	-	TRBJ1-1	many	TGTGCCAGCAGTCCGCGTTCGCCAGTGAACACTGAAGCTTTCTTT	CASSPRSPVNTEAFF
TRBV4-3	TRBD1	TRBJ2-1	many	TGCGCCAGCAGCCAAGATCGAAGGGGGCGCAACAATGAGCAGTTCTTC	CASSQDRRGRNNEQFF
TRBV12-3/TRBV12-4	TRBD1	TRBJ2-1	-	TGTGCCAGCAGTCCGGGACAGGGGGCTGGTGAGCAGTTCTTC	CASSPGQGAGEQFF
TRBV29-1	-	TRBJ2-1	-	TGCAGCGTTTCCGGGACCCACAATGAGCAGTTCTTC	CSVSGTHNEQFF
TRBV18	-	TRBJ2-5	many	TGTGCCAGCTCACCACCGGGGATTCAAGAGACCCAGTACTTC	CASSPPGIQETQYF
TRBV7-6	-	TRBJ2-3	many	TGTGCCAGCAGCTTAGTCGGGGGCACCACAGATACGCAGTATTTT	CASSLVGGTTDTQYF
TRBV12-3/TRBV12-4	-	TRBJ2-5	many	TGTGCCAGCAGTACCGAACCAGTTGGGACCCAGTACTTC	CASSTEPVGTQYF
TRBV2	TRBD2	TRBJ2-2	-	TGTGCCGGCACCCGGACTAGCGGTAGTACCGGGGAGCTGTTTTTT	CAGTRTSGSTGELFF
TRBV28	-	TRBJ1-5	many	TGTGCCAGCAGTTTGCCCGGGCACAGCAATCAGCCCCAGCATTTT	CASSLPGHSNQPQHF
TRBV11-2	TRBD1	TRBJ2-1	many	TGTGCCAGCAGCCGAGATGGACAGGGAGGCACTGAGCAGTTCTTC	CASSRDGQGGTEQFF
TRBV28	-	TRBJ2-1	many	TGTGCCAGCAGTTTACGGGATAACAATGAGCAGTTCTTC	CASSLRDNNEQFF